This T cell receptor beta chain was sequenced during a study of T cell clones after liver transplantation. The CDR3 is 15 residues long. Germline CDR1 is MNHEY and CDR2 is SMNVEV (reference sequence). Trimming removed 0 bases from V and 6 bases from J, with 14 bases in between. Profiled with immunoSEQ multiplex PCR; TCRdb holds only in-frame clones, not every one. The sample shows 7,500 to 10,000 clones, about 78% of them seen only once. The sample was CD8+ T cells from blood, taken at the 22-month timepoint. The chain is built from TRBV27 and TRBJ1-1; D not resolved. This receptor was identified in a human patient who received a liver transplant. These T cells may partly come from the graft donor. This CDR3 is CASSLSTGVRAEAFF. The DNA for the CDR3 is TGTGCCAGCAGTTTATCGACCGGGGTCCGCGCTGAAGCTTTCTTT.